This T cell receptor (beta chain) was documented in a study of blood T cell repertoires in COVID-19 (TCRdb year 2020). As for the study more broadly: Samples from collaborators originated in the United States, Italy and Spain and spanned both the acute and convalescent phases of COVID-19. HLA class I and class II types, where available, came from metadata supplied by the sample provider rather than from assay-based typing. The material from the prospective study consisted of cDNA or gDNA derived from T cells, B-cell-depleted T cells, or PBMCs. The repertoires were released in a freely available public database meant as a resource for research on the immune response to SARS-CoV-2. The sample metadata nearly always contained a de-identified subject ID, COVID-19 status, age in years and sex. Deeply sampled blood TCRbeta repertoires from subjects exposed to, actively infected with, or recovered from COVID-19 were included in the dataset. Samples came from the ongoing ImmuneRACE study (first 160 participants) plus 1,254 subjects from 6 global collaborators. Results and caveats for the whole study, not just this receptor: The quantity of clinical and demographic metadata differed by source and by participant and was supplied without curation.

TCRbeta CDR3 regions were amplified from genomic DNA by means of the immunoSEQ Assay, a bias-controlled multiplex PCR. From the authors' description of their analysis: Nucleated cell counts per sample were estimated from amplification of reference gene primers within the assay. To quantify the absolute abundance of each unique TCRbeta CDR3 rearrangement, sequence reads were collapsed and filtered. For each sample, productive Simpson clonality was calculated as the square root of Simpson's diversity index over productive rearrangements. TCRdb stores this immuneACCESS table with in-frame sequences only. Part of the clones is absent; in the studies checked, under half of the shortfall reflects unresolved V genes, and no reason is known for the rest. V and J calls and clone size are copied from that table; D and trimming were computed from the DNA. In all, the sample holds 260,000 or so clones, and around 83% of those were seen once. Roughly 5.7% of the sample belongs to the ten largest clones.

This clone is a singleton in its sample. It lacks a known antigen. No much larger clonotype is one base removed from it; base qualities were not supplied. The collaborating institutions used their own protocols to collect whole blood in K2EDTA tubes. Collaborator samples were shipped for TCRbeta analysis as frozen whole blood, isolated PBMCs, or DNA extracted from either sample type. V is pared back by 5 bases and J by 3 bases, with 18 bases lying between the germline termini. CDR1 and CDR2 are read off the germline V gene as SGHAT and FQNNGV. The CDR3 covers 16 residues, taking in both the cysteine and the phenylalanine. The read is trimmed to its CDR3 DNA, 48 bases read in frame from base 1.

This receptor chain uses TRBV11-2 and TRBJ2-3; D gene: possibly TRBD2, on 6 matching bases. The sample was peripheral blood. The sequence came from a man at least 80 years old with acute or convalescent COVID-19. The nucleotide sequence is given as TGTGCCAGCAGCCCCCGTTTGCGCGGGACGACAGATACGCAGTATTTT. Its protein product is CASSPRLRGTTDTQYF.